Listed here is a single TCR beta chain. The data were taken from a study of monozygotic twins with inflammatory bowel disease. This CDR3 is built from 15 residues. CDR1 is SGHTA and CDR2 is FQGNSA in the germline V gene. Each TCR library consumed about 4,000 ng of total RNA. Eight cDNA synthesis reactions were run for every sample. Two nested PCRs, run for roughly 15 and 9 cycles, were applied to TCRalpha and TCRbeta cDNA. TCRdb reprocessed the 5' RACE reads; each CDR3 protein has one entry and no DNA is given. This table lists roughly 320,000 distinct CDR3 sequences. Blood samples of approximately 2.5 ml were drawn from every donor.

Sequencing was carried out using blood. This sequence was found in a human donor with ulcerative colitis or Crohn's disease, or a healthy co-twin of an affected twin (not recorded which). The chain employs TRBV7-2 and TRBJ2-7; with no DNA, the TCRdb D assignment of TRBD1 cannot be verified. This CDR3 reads CASSLGGTSYYEQYF.